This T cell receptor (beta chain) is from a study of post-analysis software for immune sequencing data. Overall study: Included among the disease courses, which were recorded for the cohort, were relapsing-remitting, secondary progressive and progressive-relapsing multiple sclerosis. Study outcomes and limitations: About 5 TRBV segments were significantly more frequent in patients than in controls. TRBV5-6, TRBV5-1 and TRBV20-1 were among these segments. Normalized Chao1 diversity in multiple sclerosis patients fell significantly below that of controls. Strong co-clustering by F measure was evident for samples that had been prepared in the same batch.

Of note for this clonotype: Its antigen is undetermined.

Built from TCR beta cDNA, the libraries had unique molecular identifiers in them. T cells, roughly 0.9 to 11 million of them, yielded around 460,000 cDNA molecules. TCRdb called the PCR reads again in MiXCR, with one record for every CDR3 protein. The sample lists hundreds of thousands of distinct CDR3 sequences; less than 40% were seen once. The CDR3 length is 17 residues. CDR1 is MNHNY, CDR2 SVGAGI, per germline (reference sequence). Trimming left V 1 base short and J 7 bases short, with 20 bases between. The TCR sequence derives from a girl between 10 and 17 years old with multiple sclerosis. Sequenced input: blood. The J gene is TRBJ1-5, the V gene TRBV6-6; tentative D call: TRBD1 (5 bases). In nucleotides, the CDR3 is TGTGCCAGCAGTTACTTCTCACCGGGGACCCGGAGGCAGCCCCAGCATTTT. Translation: CASSYFSPGTRRQPQHF.